Listed below are T cell receptor beta chains from one sample, sequenced in a study of beta chain features in type 1 diabetes. Libraries were prepared by immunoSEQ multiplex PCR; TCRdb keeps only in-frame clonotypes and omits some of them. Altogether 300,000 to 350,000 clones are present, roughly 8% being singletons, with the ten largest covering more than 0.4%. Sequences were obtained from central memory CD4+ T cells from blood. The source of these receptors is a woman aged 18 to 35 in good health. Each CDR3 is given with its conserved first and last residue. Fields, in order: CDR3 DNA, CDR3 protein, CDR3 length, D gene, clone size, V gene, J gene. The D gene is left open where the match is weak. Not all rows give a size; the values are once, few, many and, for expanded clones, a class.

DNA: TGCAGCGTTCGGGTGGGCGGGATGTTAGATACGCAGTATTTT
CDR3: CSVRVGGMLDTQYF
length: 14
D: .
size: few
V: TRBV29-1
J: TRBJ2-3

DNA: TGCGCCAGCAGCGCCGGACAGATCCAAGAGACCCAGTACTTC
CDR3: CASSAGQIQETQYF
length: 14
D: .
size: .
V: TRBV5-1
J: TRBJ2-5

DNA: TGTGCCAGCAGCGCCACTAGCGGGAGATCGGAGACCCAGTACTTC
CDR3: CASSATSGRSETQYF
length: 15
D: TRBD2
size: few
V: TRBV9
J: TRBJ2-5

DNA: TGTGCCAGCAGCTTGGCCCTCGGTAGCAATCAGCCCCAGCATTTT
CDR3: CASSLALGSNQPQHF
length: 15
D: .
size: .
V: TRBV5-6
J: TRBJ1-5

DNA: TGTGCCAGCTCACCAGGCGGGGCCGGCTACGAGCAGTACTTC
CDR3: CASSPGGAGYEQYF
length: 14
D: .
size: few
V: TRBV18
J: TRBJ2-7

DNA: TGTGCCAGCAGTGAATTACTAGCGGCAGATACGCAGTATTTT
CDR3: CASSELLAADTQYF
length: 14
D: TRBD2
size: .
V: TRBV6-1
J: TRBJ2-3

DNA: TGTGCCAGTAGTATGGGCGGGACGGTCAGGTACATTCAGTACTTC
CDR3: CASSMGGTVRYIQYF
length: 15
D: .
size: .
V: TRBV19
J: TRBJ2-4

DNA: TGTGCCAGCAGTTATTCAGTTCGTAGGAACTACGAGCAGTACTTC
CDR3: CASSYSVRRNYEQYF
length: 15
D: .
size: few
V: TRBV28
J: TRBJ2-7

DNA: TGTGCCAGCAGCTCCGCCAGGGTGGGATACGAGCAGTACTTC
CDR3: CASSSARVGYEQYF
length: 14
D: .
size: .
V: TRBV7-2
J: TRBJ2-7

DNA: TGTGCCAGCAGCTTAAGGGCGGGAGGGCGACTTAATCCCTACAATGAGCAGTTCTTC
CDR3: CASSLRAGGRLNPYNEQFF
length: 19
D: TRBD2
size: few
V: TRBV7-9
J: TRBJ2-1

DNA: TGTGCCAGCGGACGAACATTGCCCGCTGAAGCTTTCTTT
CDR3: CASGRTLPAEAFF
length: 13
D: .
size: .
V: TRBV6-1
J: TRBJ1-1

DNA: TGCGCCAGCAGCCCTGGGAGGGCCACCGGGGAGACCCAGTACTTC
CDR3: CASSPGRATGETQYF
length: 15
D: TRBD2
size: few
V: TRBV4-1
J: TRBJ2-5

DNA: TGCGCCAGCAGTCAACCGAGGGAGACAGGGGGCGAGTACGTCTATGGCTACACCTTC
CDR3: CASSQPRETGGEYVYGYTF
length: 19
D: TRBD1
size: .
V: TRBV23-1
J: TRBJ1-2

DNA: TGTGCCAGCAGCCATGGGACGGGGACCTACGAGCAGTACTTC
CDR3: CASSHGTGTYEQYF
length: 14
D: .
size: few
V: TRBV14
J: TRBJ2-7

DNA: TGTGCCAGCAGCCAAGCCGCTAGCGGGAGAGTCCACGAGCAGTACTTC
CDR3: CASSQAASGRVHEQYF
length: 16
D: TRBD2
size: .
V: TRBV4-2
J: TRBJ2-7

DNA: TGTGCCAGCAGCTCCTCCAGCGGGAGGGCCTACGAGCAGTACTTC
CDR3: CASSSSSGRAYEQYF
length: 15
D: TRBD2
size: .
V: TRBV11-2
J: TRBJ2-7

DNA: TGTGCCAGCAGTTTATTGACAGATACGCAGTATTTT
CDR3: CASSLLTDTQYF
length: 12
D: .
size: few
V: TRBV27
J: TRBJ2-3

DNA: TGTGCCAGCAGCCAAGATTTCTACGAGCAGTACTTC
CDR3: CASSQDFYEQYF
length: 12
D: .
size: few
V: TRBV14
J: TRBJ2-7

DNA: TGTGCCAGTACTAGCGGGAGACACATTCAGTACTTC
CDR3: CASTSGRHIQYF
length: 12
D: TRBD2
size: few
V: TRBV28
J: TRBJ2-4

DNA: TGTGCCAGCAGTTCCCCGCACCCCGGCGATGAGCAGTTCTTC
CDR3: CASSSPHPGDEQFF
length: 14
D: .
size: many
V: TRBV5-6
J: TRBJ2-1

DNA: TGTGCCAGCAGTTACTCAGGGGGGGCTTTTAAAGAGCAGTTCTTC
CDR3: CASSYSGGAFKEQFF
length: 15
D: .
size: few
V: TRBV6-5
J: TRBJ2-1

DNA: TGTGCCAGCAGGGAGACAGGGGGCACAGATACGCAGTATTTT
CDR3: CASRETGGTDTQYF
length: 14
D: TRBD1
size: .
V: TRBV28
J: TRBJ2-3

DNA: TGTGCCAGCAGTGCCCGGGACCTCAACACCGGGGAGCTGTTTTTT
CDR3: CASSARDLNTGELFF
length: 15
D: .
size: few
V: TRBV6-1
J: TRBJ2-2

DNA: TGTGCCAGCAGTGCTCACGCGACCTACGAGCAGTTCTTC
CDR3: CASSAHATYEQFF
length: 13
D: .
size: few
V: TRBV6-1
J: TRBJ2-1

DNA: TGTGCCAGCAACAACTGGAGGGGGGCGGAGACCCAGTACTTC
CDR3: CASNNWRGAETQYF
length: 14
D: .
size: few
V: TRBV28
J: TRBJ2-5

DNA: TGTGCCAGCAGTAGGGGGACAGGGTTCTCTGGGGCCAACGTCCTGACTTTC
CDR3: CASSRGTGFSGANVLTF
length: 17
D: TRBD1
size: few
V: TRBV28
J: TRBJ2-6

DNA: TGTGCCAGCAGCCTTCGGGACAGGGGCACCGGGGAGCTGTTTTTT
CDR3: CASSLRDRGTGELFF
length: 15
D: TRBD1
size: few
V: TRBV9
J: TRBJ2-2

DNA: TGTGCCAGCAGCTTTTTCGGGGCCAACGTCCTGACTTTC
CDR3: CASSFFGANVLTF
length: 13
D: .
size: few
V: TRBV7-3
J: TRBJ2-6

DNA: TGTGCCAGCAGGCCCGGGACTAGCGGAACCGGGGAGCTGTTTTTT
CDR3: CASRPGTSGTGELFF
length: 15
D: TRBD2
size: many
V: TRBV14
J: TRBJ2-2

DNA: TGCGCCAGCTCGTGGCTAGCGGGAGGCGTAAACCAAGAGACCCAGTACTTC
CDR3: CASSWLAGGVNQETQYF
length: 17
D: TRBD2
size: .
V: TRBV4-3
J: TRBJ2-5

DNA: TGTGCCAGCAGCATGAGTCCCGGATATGCTTACGAGCAGTACTTC
CDR3: CASSMSPGYAYEQYF
length: 15
D: .
size: few
V: TRBV2
J: TRBJ2-7

DNA: TGTGCCAGCTCACCACTAGGACTAGACTACAATGAGCAGTTCTTC
CDR3: CASSPLGLDYNEQFF
length: 15
D: TRBD2
size: many
V: TRBV18
J: TRBJ2-1

DNA: TGTGCCAGCAGCTTACAGCCCTACAATGAGCAGTTCTTC
CDR3: CASSLQPYNEQFF
length: 13
D: .
size: .
V: TRBV11-3
J: TRBJ2-1

DNA: TGTGCCAGTAGTGCCTTCTTCATGACAGAAGATACGCAGTATTTT
CDR3: CASSAFFMTEDTQYF
length: 15
D: .
size: many
V: TRBV19
J: TRBJ2-3

DNA: TGTGCCAGCAGTATGAACAGCGGCGAAAAACTGTTTTTT
CDR3: CASSMNSGEKLFF
length: 13
D: .
size: .
V: TRBV7-2
J: TRBJ1-4

DNA: TGTGCCAGCAGCGAACAGGGTAGGGCTGCCTATGGCTACACCTTC
CDR3: CASSEQGRAAYGYTF
length: 15
D: .
size: many
V: TRBV11-2
J: TRBJ1-2

DNA: TGTGCCAGCAGTAAGAGCTCCTACGAGCAGTACTTC
CDR3: CASSKSSYEQYF
length: 12
D: .
size: .
V: TRBV13
J: TRBJ2-7

DNA: TGTGCCAGCAGCTTCACAGATACGCAGTATTTT
CDR3: CASSFTDTQYF
length: 11
D: .
size: .
V: TRBV7-9
J: TRBJ2-3

DNA: TGTGCCAGCAGCCTAGGATCTCTGGGAGTGGAGACCCAGTACTTC
CDR3: CASSLGSLGVETQYF
length: 15
D: .
size: .
V: TRBV7-2
J: TRBJ2-5

DNA: TGTGCCATCAGTGGAACTGACAGGGGCCGCGAGCAGTACTTC
CDR3: CAISGTDRGREQYF
length: 14
D: TRBD1
size: few
V: TRBV10-3
J: TRBJ2-7

DNA: TGTGCCAGCAGTGAACTGACGGCAGGGGGTTCGGAGACCCAGTACTTC
CDR3: CASSELTAGGSETQYF
length: 16
D: TRBD1
size: .
V: TRBV6-1
J: TRBJ2-5

DNA: TGTGCCAGCAGCTTAGGACGGGTCCCCAGGGAGCCCCAGCATTTT
CDR3: CASSLGRVPREPQHF
length: 15
D: .
size: few
V: TRBV11-2
J: TRBJ1-5

DNA: TGTGCCAGCTCACCTGATCAAGAGACCCAGTACTTC
CDR3: CASSPDQETQYF
length: 12
D: .
size: .
V: TRBV18
J: TRBJ2-5

DNA: TGTGCCAGCAGCTTTGGACAGCCTTTCTATGGCTACACCTTC
CDR3: CASSFGQPFYGYTF
length: 14
D: .
size: few
V: TRBV11-2
J: TRBJ1-2

DNA: TGTGCCAGCAGCCCCGGGGCCCAAGCGTACACCATATATTTT
CDR3: CASSPGAQAYTIYF
length: 14
D: .
size: .
V: TRBV7-9
J: TRBJ1-3

DNA: TGTGCCAGTAGTGATTACGAGCAGTACTTC
CDR3: CASSDYEQYF
length: 10
D: .
size: few
V: TRBV19
J: TRBJ2-7

DNA: TGTGCCAGCAGTTTATTTCAAAACAGGGTCGAGCAGTACTTC
CDR3: CASSLFQNRVEQYF
length: 14
D: .
size: few
V: TRBV28
J: TRBJ2-7

DNA: TGTGCCAGCAGCTGGCGGACTAGCGGGAGAGGAGATACGCAGTATTTT
CDR3: CASSWRTSGRGDTQYF
length: 16
D: TRBD2
size: few
V: TRBV9
J: TRBJ2-3

DNA: TGCGCCAGCAGTTACGCAGCAGATACGCAGTATTTT
CDR3: CASSYAADTQYF
length: 12
D: .
size: .
V: TRBV5-1
J: TRBJ2-3

DNA: TGTGCCAGCAGTTTATCCCCCCCTCTTCCTGGGGCCAACGTCCTGACTTTC
CDR3: CASSLSPPLPGANVLTF
length: 17
D: .
size: .
V: TRBV27
J: TRBJ2-6

DNA: TGTGCCAGCAGTTACGTGGGAGTCGGACGCAATGAGCAGTTCTTC
CDR3: CASSYVGVGRNEQFF
length: 15
D: .
size: .
V: TRBV6-5
J: TRBJ2-1

DNA: TGCAGCGTGCTATATGGTGATATCAAGACAGGTTGGACAGATACGCAGTATTTT
CDR3: CSVLYGDIKTGWTDTQYF
length: 18
D: .
size: few
V: TRBV29-1
J: TRBJ2-3

DNA: TGTGCCAGTAGTATTACTACGAAGCAGCCCCAGCATTTT
CDR3: CASSITTKQPQHF
length: 13
D: .
size: few
V: TRBV19
J: TRBJ1-5

DNA: TGTGCCAGCAGTCCGGCTAGCGGAGTACTCAATGAGCAGTTCTTC
CDR3: CASSPASGVLNEQFF
length: 15
D: TRBD2
size: .
V: TRBV7-9
J: TRBJ2-1